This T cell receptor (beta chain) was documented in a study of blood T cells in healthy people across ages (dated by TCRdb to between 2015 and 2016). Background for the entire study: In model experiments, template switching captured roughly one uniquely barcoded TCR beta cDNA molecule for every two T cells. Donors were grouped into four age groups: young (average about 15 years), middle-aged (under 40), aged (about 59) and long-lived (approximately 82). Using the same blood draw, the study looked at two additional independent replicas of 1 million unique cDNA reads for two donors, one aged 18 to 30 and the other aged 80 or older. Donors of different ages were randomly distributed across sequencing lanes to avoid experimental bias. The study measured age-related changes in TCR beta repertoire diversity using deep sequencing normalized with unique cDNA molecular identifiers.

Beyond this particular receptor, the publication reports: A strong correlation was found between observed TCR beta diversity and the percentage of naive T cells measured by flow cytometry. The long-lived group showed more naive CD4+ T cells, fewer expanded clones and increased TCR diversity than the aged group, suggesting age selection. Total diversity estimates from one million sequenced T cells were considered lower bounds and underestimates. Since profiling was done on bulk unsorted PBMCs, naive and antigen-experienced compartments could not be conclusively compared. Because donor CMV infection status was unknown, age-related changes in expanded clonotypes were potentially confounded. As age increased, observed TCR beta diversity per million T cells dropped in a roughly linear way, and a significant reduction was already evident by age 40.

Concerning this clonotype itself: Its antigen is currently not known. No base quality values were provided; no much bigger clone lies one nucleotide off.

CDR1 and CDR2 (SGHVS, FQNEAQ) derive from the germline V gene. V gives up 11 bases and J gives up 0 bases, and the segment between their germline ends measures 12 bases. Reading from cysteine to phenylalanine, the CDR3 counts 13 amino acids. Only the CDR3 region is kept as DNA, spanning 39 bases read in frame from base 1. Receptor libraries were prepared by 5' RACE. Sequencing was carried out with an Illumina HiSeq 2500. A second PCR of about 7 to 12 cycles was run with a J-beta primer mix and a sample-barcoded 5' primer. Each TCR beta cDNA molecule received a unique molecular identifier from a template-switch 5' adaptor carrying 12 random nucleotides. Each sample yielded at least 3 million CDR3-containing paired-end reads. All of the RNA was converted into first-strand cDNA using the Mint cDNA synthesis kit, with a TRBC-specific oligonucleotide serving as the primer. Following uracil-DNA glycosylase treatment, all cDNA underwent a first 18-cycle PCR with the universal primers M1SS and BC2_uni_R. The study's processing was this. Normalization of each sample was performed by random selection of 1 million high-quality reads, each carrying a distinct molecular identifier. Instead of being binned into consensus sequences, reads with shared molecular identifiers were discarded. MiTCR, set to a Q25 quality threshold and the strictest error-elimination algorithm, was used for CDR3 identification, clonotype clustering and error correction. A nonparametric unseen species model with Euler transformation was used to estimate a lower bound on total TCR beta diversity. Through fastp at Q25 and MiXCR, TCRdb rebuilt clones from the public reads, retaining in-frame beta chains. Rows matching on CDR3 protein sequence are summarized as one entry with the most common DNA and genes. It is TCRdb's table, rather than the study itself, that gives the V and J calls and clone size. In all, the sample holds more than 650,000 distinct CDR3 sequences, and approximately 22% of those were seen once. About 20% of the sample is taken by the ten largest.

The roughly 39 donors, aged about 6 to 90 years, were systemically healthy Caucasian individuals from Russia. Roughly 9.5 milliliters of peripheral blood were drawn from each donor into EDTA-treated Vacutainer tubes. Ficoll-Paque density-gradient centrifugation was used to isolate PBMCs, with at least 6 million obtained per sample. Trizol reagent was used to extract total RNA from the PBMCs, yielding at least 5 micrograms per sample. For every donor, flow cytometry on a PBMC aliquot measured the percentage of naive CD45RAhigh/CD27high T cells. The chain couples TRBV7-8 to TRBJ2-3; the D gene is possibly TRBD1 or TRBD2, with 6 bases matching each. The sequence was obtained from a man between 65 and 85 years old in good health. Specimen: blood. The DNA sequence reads TGTGCCGGGGGGCTAATCAGCACAGATACGCAGTATTTT. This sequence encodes CAGGLISTDTQYF.